This note documents a single T cell receptor (beta chain) sequence. The target antigen is unknown. These data come from a study of T-cell memory formation after mild COVID-19. In the study overall: In these data, TCR clusters were largely donor specific. Study-wide results and caveats: A second wave of clones peaked on day 37, and their SARS-CoV-2 specificity went unconfirmed. That cross-reactive memory joined was suggested by some responding clones appearing in pre-infection memory.

TCRdb re-derived calls from the 5' RACE reads in MiXCR, one entry per CDR3 protein. Counted here are some 110,000 distinct CDR3 sequences, over 15% occurring once; the ten biggest clones make up over 25%. The length of the CDR3 is 16 residues. Trimming pared 4 bases from V and 4 bases from J, leaving 22 bases between. Germline V lookup: CDR1 DFQATT, CDR2 SNEGSKA (reference sequence). The sequence derives from an adult woman who had mild COVID-19 (a few samples of this study predate the infection). Cell type and time point are not known. The specimen sequenced was PBMCs or a T cell subset sorted from them (not recorded which). The chain is built from TRBV20-1 and TRBJ1-2; the D gene is possibly TRBD1 (6 bases). The DNA of the CDR3 is TGCAGTGCTATAGGATACCGGGACAAGGAATTCTATGGCTACACCTTC. It is translated as CSAIGYRDKEFYGYTF.